One sample yielded the 21 T cell receptor beta chains listed below, sequenced in a study of response to subunit inactivated influenza vaccine. TCRdb itself ran the RT-PCR reads through MiXCR, one entry per CDR3 protein. This table holds just over 300,000 distinct CDR3 sequences, about 20% found once. The sample in question was PBMCs from blood, obtained approximately 20 months after vaccination. These receptors were taken from a man aged 50-75 years who received an inactivated influenza vaccine.

This clonotype was picked up many times. In DNA, the CDR3 is TGTGCCAGCAGCCTTAGCTCTGGGGCCAACGTCCTGACTTTC. It specifies CASSLSSGANVLTF. The chain employs TRBV3-1 and TRBJ2-6; D not resolved. The CDR3 totals 14 residues. Germline assignment: CDR1 LGHDT and CDR2 YNNKEL (reference sequence). The V end was cut by 4 bases, the J end by 0 bases, with 4 bases between. Variable domain in full (rest from reference TRBV3-1 and TRBJ2-6): DTAVSQTPKYLVTQMGNDKSIKCEQNLGHDTMYWYKQDSKKFLKIMFSYNNKELIINETVPNRFSPKSPDKAHLNLHINSLELGDSAVYFCASSLSSGANVLTFGAGSRLTVL.

This sequence joins TRBV5-1 and TRBJ1-3; D gene ambiguous. In germline, CDR1 is SGHRS, CDR2 YFSETQ. The V gene lost 4 bases and the J gene lost 0 bases, with 8 bases spanning the gap. CDR3 size: 14 residues. This CDR3 is CASSEGPSGNTIYF. CDR3 nucleotide sequence: TGCGCCAGCAGCGAAGGGCCCTCTGGAAACACCATATATTTT.

The table lists this clonotype with a few counts. The chain couples TRBV4-2 to TRBJ1-4; D perhaps matches TRBD1 (6 bases). The CDR3 sequence is 16 residues long. V was pared by 0 bases and J by 7 bases, with 15 bases between. The germline V gene encodes CDR1 LGHNA and CDR2 YNFKEQ. The CDR3 region is CASSQDFRGAGEKLFF. CDR3 nucleotides: TGTGCCAGCAGCCAAGATTTTCGGGGGGCTGGTGAAAAACTGTTTTTT.

The CDR3 region is CASSETGNNSPLHF. The CDR3 nucleotides are TGTGCCAGCAGTGAGACAGGGAATAATTCACCCCTCCACTTT. The genes are TRBV12-3 or TRBV12-4 and TRBJ1-6; the match to TRBD1 covers 7 bases. V dropped 5 bases and J dropped 5; count of bases not matched to a gene: 3. The CDR3 extends over 14 amino acids.

The chain combines TRBV4-1 with TRBJ2-1, with 8 bases aligning to TRBD1. CDR1 is MGHRA, CDR2 YSYEKL, per germline. The CDR3 is 16 amino acids. J lost 2 bases, V lost 1 base, and 4 bases had no gene match. The CDR3 reads CASSQAVQGAYNEQFF. The DNA of the CDR3 is TGCGCCAGCAGCCAAGCAGTACAGGGGGCCTACAATGAGCAGTTCTTC.

The chain has TRBV10-3 and TRBJ2-7; D perhaps matches TRBD1 (5 bases). The CDR3 is 13 amino acids. V was cut by 10 bases and J by 1 base, with 14 bases left in between. In germline, CDR1 is ENHRY, CDR2 SYGVKD. CDR3 sequence: CATSREISYEQYF. The CDR3 DNA reads TGTGCCACGAGCAGGGAAATTTCCTACGAGCAGTACTTC.

The CDR3 region is CASSPGSGGASGANVLTF. CDR3 DNA: TGTGCCAGCAGCCCGGGAAGCGGGGGGGCTTCCGGGGCCAACGTCCTGACTTTC. This sequence joins TRBV11-1 and TRBJ2-6, with 10 bases fitting TRBD2. The germline V gene has CDR1 SGHAT and CDR2 FQDESV (reference sequence). The CDR3 sequence is 18 residues long. Unmatched junction bases numbered 11, after V lost 5 bases and J lost 4 bases. Full variable domain (remainder filled in from reference TRBV11-1 and TRBJ2-6): EAEVAQSPRYKITEKSQAVAFWCDPISGHATLYWYRQILGQGPELLVQFQDESVVDDSQLPKDRFSAERLKGVDSTLKIQPAELGDSAMYLCASSPGSGGASGANVLTFGAGSRLTVL.

This chain links TRBV28 with TRBJ1-1; D is unresolved. V was cut by 4 bases and J by 1 base, with 19 bases left in between. This CDR3 contains 17 residues. Germline assignment: CDR1 MDHEN and CDR2 SYDVKM. The CDR3 nucleotides are TGTGCCAGCAGTTCCAAACCCACGGTACTCCCGAACACTGAAGCTTTCTTT. The encoded protein is CASSSKPTVLPNTEAFF.

This rearrangement joins TRBV5-1 to TRBJ2-1; D gene uncertain. V shed 2 bases and J shed 7 bases, with 7 bases lying between them. The CDR3 consists of 12 residues. Germline assignment: CDR1 SGHRS and CDR2 YFSETQ. For the CDR3, the DNA is TGCGCCAGCAGCTTTGGCGTGAATGAGCAGTTCTTC. Protein sequence: CASSFGVNEQFF.

This clonotype appeared a few times. This chain links TRBV7-9 with TRBJ1-2; TRBD1 aligns across 7 bases. J gave up 4 bases and V 7 bases, and 9 bases lay outside the gene matches. This CDR3 spans 14 amino acids. CDR1 is SEHNR and CDR2 is FQNEAQ in the germline V gene (reference sequence). CDR3 bases: TGTGCCAGCACCAACAGGGGCGCAGGCTATGGCTACACCTTC. It encodes CASTNRGAGYGYTF.

J is TRBJ2-3 and V is TRBV12-3 or TRBV12-4; 11 bases align to TRBD2. The CDR3 is 15 amino acids. With V trimmed by 4 bases and J by 2 bases, 2 bases remained unmatched. The DNA of the CDR3 is TGTGCCAGCAGTTCTAGCGGGGGGCCCACAGATACGCAGTATTTT. Translating it yields CASSSSGGPTDTQYF.

There are a few counts of this clonotype. The chain combines TRBV6-5 with TRBJ1-2, with no clear D. The V end was cut by 2 bases, the J end by 2 bases, with 6 bases between. CDR3 length: 13 amino acids. The germline V gene encodes CDR1 MNHEY and CDR2 SVGAGI. The CDR3, as DNA: TGTGCCAGCAGTTACGATAGGAACTATGGCTACACCTTC. It is translated as CASSYDRNYGYTF.

There are many counts of this clonotype. V and J are TRBV12-3 or TRBV12-4 and TRBJ1-5; possible D gene TRBD1, 5 bases. V was cut by 2 bases and J by 3 bases, with 14 bases left in between. The CDR3 is 16 amino acids. Here the CDR3 DNA reads TGTGCCAGCAGTTTATACGCAGGGCATCACAATCAGCCCCAGCATTTT. Its protein product is CASSLYAGHHNQPQHF.

The sample holds many counts of this clonotype. The V and J genes are TRBV10-2 and TRBJ1-3, with a weak D call TRBD1 (5 bases). This CDR3 comprises 12 residues. V was clipped by 2 bases and J by 7 bases, with 6 bases between them. In germline, CDR1 is WSHSY, CDR2 SAAADI. The CDR3 here is CASSEEGNTIYF. For the CDR3, the DNA is TGCGCCAGCAGTGAGGAGGGGAACACCATATATTTT.

This chain joins TRBV6-2 or TRBV6-3 and TRBJ2-7; no definite D call. Germline CDR1 is MNHEY and CDR2 is SVGEGT. The CDR3 spans 11 residues. V lost 6 bases and J lost 3, with 6 bases in between. CDR3 protein: CASRRFYEQYF. As DNA, the CDR3 is TGTGCCAGCAGGAGGTTCTACGAGCAGTACTTC.

There are a few counts of this clonotype. This chain joins TRBV21-1 and TRBJ2-1; TRBD1 is the table's D call, not checked against the DNA. TRBV21-1 is flagged as a pseudogene. The CDR3 spans 15 residues. The CDR3 coding sequence is TGTGCCAGCAGCAAAAATCAGGGGGCTGTCCATGAGCAGTTCTTC. Translating it yields CASSKNQGAVHEQFF.

A few counts support this clonotype. V usage is TRBV19 and J usage is TRBJ2-5; the match to TRBD1 covers 7 bases. CDR3 size: 16 residues. V was clipped by 5 bases and J by 5 bases; unmatched bases: 14. The germline V gene encodes CDR1 LNHDA and CDR2 SQIVND (reference sequence). In nucleotides, the CDR3 is TGTGCCAGTAGTCCGGGGACAGATCCGCTTCGGGAGACCCAGTACTTC. Translated, it gives CASSPGTDPLRETQYF.

This clonotype showed up many times. The chain couples TRBV6-1 to TRBJ1-5; the D is unclear. The V gene lost 7 bases and the J gene lost 0 bases, with 13 bases spanning the gap. The germline CDR1 and CDR2 sequences are MNHNS and SASEGT. The CDR3 contains 15 residues. CDR3 region: CASIPVPGSNQPQHF. The CDR3 coding sequence is TGTGCCAGCATCCCGGTACCCGGTAGCAATCAGCCCCAGCATTTT.

This clonotype was detected only a few times. The chain employs TRBV6-1 and TRBJ1-2; no reliable D call. The germline CDR1 and CDR2 sequences are MNHNS and SASEGT. CDR3 size: 13 residues. Trimming shortened V by 6 bases and J by 2 bases, and 10 bases separated the two germline ends. CDR3 residues: CASSLTRNYGYTF. DNA of the CDR3: TGTGCCAGCAGCCTGACAAGGAACTATGGCTACACCTTC.

This clonotype was recorded at least ten times. The CDR3 loop reads CASSSMGHSNYGYTF. Here the CDR3 DNA reads TGTGCCAGCAGCTCTATGGGGCACAGCAACTATGGCTACACCTTC. V usage is TRBV5-5 and J usage is TRBJ1-2, with D possibly matching TRBD1 (5 bases). This CDR3 spans 15 amino acids. Germline CDR1 is SGHKS and CDR2 is YYEKEE (reference sequence). Trimming stripped 3 bases from V and 2 bases from J, with 14 bases between.

The gene calls are TRBV29-1 and TRBJ2-7, with a tentative D call TRBD1 (5 bases). The germline V and J ends were trimmed by 3 bases and 1 base, with 16 bases remaining between them. Germline CDR1 is SQVTM and CDR2 is ANQGSEA. CDR3 length equals 15 residues. The CDR3 loop is CSVEIWAGFSYEQYF. In DNA, the CDR3 is TGCAGCGTTGAGATTTGGGCAGGGTTTTCCTACGAGCAGTACTTC.